The clone carrying this T cell receptor beta chain appeared a single time. What it binds is unknown. TCR beta CDR3 regions were amplified from RNA. During a first-round RT-PCR of the TCR CDR3, the HTBI primer set was used. MiXCR was run by TCRdb on the multiplex PCR reads, yielding one entry per CDR3 protein. Here the sample spans roughly 420,000 distinct CDR3 sequences, roughly 15% being singletons. This specimen comes from a study of T cells in Graves' hyperthyroidism and ophthalmopathy. It was considered stable Graves' hyperthyroidism when ophthalmopathy did not progress within 18 months. General observations from the study: Prediction of ophthalmopathy progression came a median around 6 months pre-onset.

Sequencing was carried out using blood. The clonotype comes from a young woman with Graves' hyperthyroidism.

This CDR3 reads CASSQVTGGYEQYF. Written as DNA, the CDR3 is TGTGCCAGCAGCCAAGTGACAGGGGGCTACGAGCAGTACTTC. The chain has TRBV3-1 and TRBJ2-7; 9 bases fit TRBD1. Germline V CDR1 and CDR2: LGHDT, YNNKEL (reference sequence). After removal of 1 base from V and 3 bases from J, the junction contained 1 base not matched to a gene. The CDR3 spans 14 residues.